This note documents a single TCR beta chain sequence. The data were taken from a study of blood T cell repertoires in COVID-19. At the level of the study: The United States, Italy and Spain supplied acute and convalescent COVID-19 samples. T cells, B-cell-depleted T cells, or PBMCs supplied cDNA or gDNA.

Original processing notes: Nucleated cell counts were estimated from reference gene primer amplification. Clones were sequenced by immunoSEQ multiplex PCR, and TCRdb holds only the in-frame ones, with some missing. From that table come the V and J calls and clone size; the DNA was used to work out D and trimming. The sample lists about 310,000 clones; 87% were seen once. The CDR3 consists of 15 residues. Germline V gives CDR1 SNHLY, CDR2 FYNNEI. Trimming took 4 bases from V and 4 from J, leaving 17 bases between them. This TCR was sampled from a man in his fifties or sixties with active or convalescent COVID-19. The sequencing input was peripheral blood. The genes are TRBV2 and TRBJ2-7, with D possibly TRBD1 on 6 matching bases. The DNA of the CDR3 is TGTGCCAGCAGTGGCACCTTGACAGGCTCGTACGAGCAGTACTTC. Protein sequence: CASSGTLTGSYEQYF. Supplemented by reference TRBV2 and TRBJ2-7, the full variable domain reads EPEVTQTPSHQVTQMGQEVILRCVPISNHLYFYWYRQILGQKVEFLVSFYNNEISEKSEIFDDQFSVERPDGSNFTLKIRSTKLEDSAMYFCASSGTLTGSYEQYFGPGTRLTVT.